The 31 T cell receptor beta chains below all came from one sample that was sequenced in a study of beta chain features in type 1 diabetes. Investigators reverse transcribed all isolated RNA, so they sequenced expressed TCRB transcripts. Assay: immunoSEQ multiplex PCR; the TCRdb copy retains only in-frame clones and omits some. The top ten hold more than 0.025% of the sample, which has 200,000 to 300,000 clones, 12% to 15% seen once. The sample taken for sequencing was naive CD4+ T cells from blood. The receptors here all came from a woman aged 40 to 55 in good health.

V usage is TRBV2 and J usage is TRBJ2-7; 10 bases match TRBD2. The trim removed 0 bases at V and 3 bases at J, leaving 2 bases unmatched. The CDR3 loop spans 15 amino acids. CDR1 SNHLY and CDR2 FYNNEI come from the germline V gene. In DNA form, the CDR3 reads TGTGCCAGCAGTGAAGCTAGCGGGGGGTTCTACGAGCAGTACTTC. Its translation is CASSEASGGFYEQYF.

The V and J genes are TRBV7-9 and TRBJ1-3; no clear D. The germline CDR1 and CDR2 sequences are SEHNR and FQNEAQ (reference sequence). Trimming cost V 7 bases and J 2 bases, with 18 bases left between them. This CDR3 is 16 amino acids long. The CDR3 loop reads CASILARKSAGNTIYF. DNA for the CDR3: TGTGCCAGCATATTGGCCCGTAAATCTGCTGGAAACACCATATATTTT. The variable domain in full, with the rest retrieved from reference TRBV7-9 and TRBJ1-3, is DTGVSQNPRHKITKRGQNVTFRCDPISEHNRLYWYRQTLGQGPEFLTYFQNEAQLEKSRLLSDRFSAERPKGSFSTLEIQRTEQGDSAMYLCASILARKSAGNTIYFGEGSWLTVV.

The chain joins TRBV2 to TRBJ1-5; 7 positions match TRBD1. The CDR3 extends over 14 amino acids. Germline CDR1 and CDR2: SNHLY and FYNNEI. Unmatched junction bases numbered 7, after V lost 11 bases and J lost 0 bases. CDR3: CASKQGTSNQPQHF. The CDR3 nucleotides are TGTGCCTCCAAACAGGGGACTAGCAATCAGCCCCAGCATTTT. The variable domain in full, with the rest retrieved from reference TRBV2 and TRBJ1-5, is EPEVTQTPSHQVTQMGQEVILRCVPISNHLYFYWYRQILGQKVEFLVSFYNNEISEKSEIFDDQFSVERPDGSNFTLKIRSTKLEDSAMYFCASKQGTSNQPQHFGDGTRLSIL.

The chain uses TRBV2 and TRBJ1-2; 9 positions match TRBD1. With V trimmed by 5 bases and J by 1 base, 11 bases remained unmatched. CDR3 length equals 17 residues. Per germline, CDR1 SNHLY and CDR2 FYNNEI. The CDR3 DNA sequence: TGTGCCAGCAGTCGCACGGGACAGGGCTCGAATAACTATGGCTACACCTTC. It encodes CASSRTGQGSNNYGYTF.

V and J are TRBV5-1 and TRBJ1-1; 7 bases are shared with TRBD1. Germline assignment: CDR1 SGHRS and CDR2 YFSETQ. The V segment lost 0 bases and the J segment 1 base; nucleotides outside the gene matches: 3. The CDR3 length is 15 residues. CDR3 coding DNA: TGCGCCAGCAGCTTGGTGGCAGGGGGGAACACTGAAGCTTTCTTT. This translates into CASSLVAGGNTEAFF.

This clone was observed many times. CDR3 coding DNA: TGTGCCAGCAGGGCTAGCGGAAACAATGAGCAGTTCTTC. Its translation is CASRASGNNEQFF. This rearrangement joins TRBV5-4 to TRBJ2-1; 7 nucleotides line up with TRBD2. After removal of 5 bases from V and 5 bases from J, the junction contained 4 bases not matched to a gene. This CDR3 has 13 amino acids. The V gene's germline CDR1 is SGHNT and CDR2 YYREEE (reference sequence).

There are a few counts of this clone. The CDR3 DNA is TGTGCCAGCAGCTTAGAACAGGGTGGAACCTACGAGCAGTACTTC. Translated, it gives CASSLEQGGTYEQYF. This chain links TRBV11-2 with TRBJ2-7; TRBD1 might be the D (6 bases). V was clipped by 0 bases and J by 2 bases, with 11 bases between them. Germline assignment: CDR1 SGHAT and CDR2 FQNNGV. This CDR3 has 15 amino acids.

The chain uses TRBV18 and TRBJ2-3; D is undetermined. Germline V gene sequence: CDR1 KGHSH, CDR2 LQKENI. This CDR3 is 15 amino acids long. V was trimmed by 2 bases and J by 3 bases, leaving 12 bases between them. The CDR3 DNA follows: TGTGCCAGCTCACCATCCGGTATTCCTACAGATACGCAGTATTTT. It encodes CASSPSGIPTDTQYF.

Here the CDR3 DNA reads TGCGCCAGCAGCTTGTCCAGGGACAGGGTCGGAAATGAAAAACTGTTTTTT. It yields the protein CASSLSRDRVGNEKLFF. This sequence joins TRBV5-1 and TRBJ1-4; 9 positions agree with TRBD1. The V gene's germline CDR1 is SGHRS and CDR2 YFSETQ. Trimming took 1 base from V and 5 from J; bases not matched to a gene: 9. This CDR3 comprises 17 residues.

The chain employs TRBV18 and TRBJ1-3; D gene uncertain. Deletions cut 2 bases from V and 0 bases from J, with 8 bases between. The V gene's germline CDR1 is KGHSH and CDR2 LQKENI. The CDR3 spans 15 residues. This CDR3 is CASSPTEASGNTIYF. The CDR3 nucleotides read TGTGCCAGCTCACCAACTGAGGCCTCTGGAAACACCATATATTTT.

The V call is TRBV28, the J call TRBJ1-5; 9 positions match TRBD1. Losses at the gene ends were 6 bases for V and 1 base for J; bases not matched to a gene: 16. The CDR3 contains 19 residues. Germline assignment: CDR1 MDHEN and CDR2 SYDVKM. DNA for the CDR3: TGTGCCAGCAGCAAAACAGCCCTCGGACAGGGGTGGAGCAATCAGCCCCAGCATTTT. Translating gives CASSKTALGQGWSNQPQHF.

The chain has TRBV5-1 and TRBJ1-4; 11 bases match TRBD1. J lost 7 bases, V lost 4 bases, and 3 bases had no gene match. Germline V CDR1 and CDR2: SGHRS, YFSETQ. This CDR3 comprises 14 residues. CDR3 protein: CASSTGQGGEKLFF. The CDR3 nucleotides read TGCGCCAGCAGCACGGGACAGGGGGGTGAAAAACTGTTTTTT.

In DNA form, the CDR3 reads TGCGCCAGCAGCTTAAAACAGGGGCCCAATGAGCAGTTCTTC. Protein: CASSLKQGPNEQFF. This sequence joins TRBV5-1 and TRBJ2-1; 7 positions match TRBD1. V trimming: 2 bases; J trimming: 6 bases; junction bases outside the gene matches: 5. Germline CDR1 is SGHRS and CDR2 is YFSETQ. The CDR3 is made up of 14 amino acids. Full variable domain (missing parts from reference TRBV5-1 and TRBJ2-1): KAGVTQTPRYLIKTRGQQVTLSCSPISGHRSVSWYQQTPGQGLQFLFEYFSETQRNKGNFPGRFSGRQFSNSRSEMNVSTLELGDSALYLCASSLKQGPNEQFFGPGTRLTVL.

In its sample, this clone was seen a few times. The chain is built from TRBV19 and TRBJ2-7; tentatively, D is TRBD1 (6 bases). Germline V gene sequence: CDR1 LNHDA, CDR2 SQIVND (reference sequence). This CDR3 contains 19 residues. V was pared by 5 bases and J by 0 bases, with 26 bases between. In DNA form, the CDR3 reads TGTGCCAGTAGTGCGTCACAGGGAATATCACGGCGTTACTCCTACGAGCAGTACTTC. Its protein product is CASSASQGISRRYSYEQYF.

This clone came up a few times. The rearrangement uses TRBV10-3 and TRBJ2-5, with TRBD2 matching over 10 bases. Per germline, CDR1 ENHRY and CDR2 SYGVKD. The CDR3 contains 18 residues. V lost 5 bases and J lost 7; bases outside the gene matches: 19. The CDR3 is CAISPWGSGGSGGWTQYF. For the CDR3, the DNA is TGTGCCATCAGTCCCTGGGGTAGCGGGGGGTCCGGAGGGTGGACCCAGTACTTC.

J is TRBJ2-5 and V is TRBV18; 7 nucleotides agree with TRBD2. The end of the DNA fits TRBJ2-7 better, so the J call may be wrong. Germline CDR1 and CDR2: KGHSH and LQKENI. This CDR3 is 13 amino acids long. DNA for the CDR3: TGTGCCAGCTCACCGCAGGGAGGGTACGAGCAGTACTTC. Translated, it gives CASSPQGGYEQYF.

A few counts support this clone. The sample holds other DNA sequences that translate to the same CDR3. The rearrangement joins TRBV5-1 to TRBJ2-5, with D possibly being TRBD2 (6 bases). This CDR3 contains 13 residues. Germline lookup yields CDR1 SGHRS and CDR2 YFSETQ. The V end was cut by 1 base, the J end by 3 bases, with 7 bases between. CDR3 sequence: CASSLSGEETQYF. The CDR3, as DNA: TGCGCCAGCAGCTTGTCGGGGGAAGAGACCCAGTACTTC.

A few counts support this clone. The V call is TRBV2, the J call TRBJ2-5, with a weak D call TRBD2 (5 bases). From germline, CDR1 is SNHLY and CDR2 FYNNEI. This CDR3 region has 19 residues. V was pared by 6 bases and J by 8 bases, with 34 bases between. CDR3 amino acids: CASSADRPGLSKRRGTQYF. CDR3 DNA sequence: TGTGCCAGCAGCGCGGACCGGCCAGGCTTGTCGAAGCGTCGGGGAACCCAGTACTTC.

This clone was observed a handful of times. The chain uses TRBV7-2 and TRBJ1-2; D not certain. Germline CDR1 reads SGHTA; CDR2 reads FQGNSA. Trimming shortened V by 3 bases and J by 8 bases, and 13 bases separated the two germline ends. CDR3 length: 13 residues. CDR3 residues: CASSFRVLGGYTF. CDR3 nucleotides: TGTGCCAGCAGCTTTCGGGTCCTTGGGGGCTACACCTTC.

The chain couples TRBV5-8 to TRBJ2-5; TRBD2 matches at 10 bases. The CDR3 spans 16 residues. V trimming: 4 bases; J trimming: 1 base; junction bases outside the gene matches: 7. Germline loops: CDR1 SGHTS, CDR2 YDEGEE. CDR3 region: CASSRGTSGVQETQYF. The CDR3 DNA follows: TGTGCCAGCAGCCGGGGAACTAGCGGGGTCCAAGAGACCCAGTACTTC.

The rearrangement joins TRBV19 to TRBJ1-6; TRBD1 matches at 7 bases. The CDR3 extends over 15 amino acids. Unmatched junction bases numbered 5, after V lost 7 bases and J lost 2 bases. Per the germline V gene, CDR1 is LNHDA and CDR2 is SQIVND (reference sequence). This CDR3 reads CASTRDRAYNSPLHF. CDR3 DNA: TGTGCCAGTACTAGGGACAGAGCCTATAATTCACCCCTCCACTTT.

This clone was seen a few times. Other DNA sequences in this specimen translate into the identical CDR3. The chain links TRBV5-1 to TRBJ2-7; 7 nucleotides match TRBD1. The J segment lost 0 bases and the V segment lost 4 bases, leaving 4 bases of the junction unmatched. There are 14 residues in the CDR3. Per the germline V gene, CDR1 is SGHRS and CDR2 is YFSETQ. CDR3 sequence reads: CASSMTGSSYEQYF. In DNA, the CDR3 is TGCGCCAGCAGCATGACAGGGAGCTCCTACGAGCAGTACTTC.

This clone has a handful of counts. The chain combines TRBV9 with TRBJ2-2; D is unclear. Germline CDR1 reads SGDLS; CDR2 reads YYNGEE. The CDR3 consists of 14 residues. Trimming left V 1 base short and J 5 bases short, with 9 bases between. DNA for the CDR3: TGTGCCAGCAGCGTACTTCCCTTTACCGGGGAGCTGTTTTTT. This encodes CASSVLPFTGELFF.

This clone has only a few counts. The chain carries TRBV30 and TRBJ2-4, with a weak D call TRBD1 (5 bases). CDR1 is GTSNPN, CDR2 SVGIG, per germline (reference sequence). The CDR3 loop spans 16 amino acids. Trimming took off 2 bases at V and 0 bases at J, with 14 bases between the two ends. DNA of the CDR3: TGTGCCTGGAGTCATACAGGATTCTTAGCCAAAAACATTCAGTACTTC. Encoded protein: CAWSHTGFLAKNIQYF.

The genes are TRBV5-6 and TRBJ1-6, with D perhaps TRBD1 (5 bases). The V gene lost 1 base and the J gene lost 5 bases, with 10 bases spanning the gap. This CDR3 spans 15 amino acids. Germline CDR1 reads SGHDT; CDR2 reads YYEEEE. The CDR3 nucleotides are TGTGCCAGCAGCTTGAATACAGGTGATAATTCACCCCTCCACTTT. This translates into CASSLNTGDNSPLHF. Variable domain in full (rest from reference TRBV5-6 and TRBJ1-6): DAGVTQSPTHLIKTRGQQVTLRCSPKSGHDTVSWYQQALGQGPQFIFQYYEEEERQRGNFPDRFSGHQFPNYSSELNVNALLLGDSALYLCASSLNTGDNSPLHFGNGTRLTVT.

The chain uses TRBV7-2 and TRBJ2-7; D is unclear. V lost 2 bases to trimming and J lost 1 base, with 3 bases between them. The CDR3 runs 12 residues. CDR1 is SGHTA, CDR2 FQGNSA, per germline. DNA for the CDR3: TGTGCCAGCAGCTTACCGTCCTACGAGCAGTACTTC. Encoded protein: CASSLPSYEQYF.

The chain couples TRBV25-1 to TRBJ1-1, with D possibly matching TRBD1 (5 bases). CDR1 is MGHDK, CDR2 SYGVNS, per germline. The CDR3 runs 13 residues. Trimming shortened V by 4 bases and J by 2 bases, and 8 bases separated the two germline ends. As DNA, the CDR3 is TGTGCCAGCAGTGGACGGACAAACACTGAAGCTTTCTTT. Residues: CASSGRTNTEAFF. Filled out from reference TRBV25-1 and TRBJ1-1, the complete variable domain reads EADIYQTPRYLVIGTGKKITLECSQTMGHDKMYWYQQDPGMELHLIHYSYGVNSTEKGDLSSESTVSRIRTEHFPLTLESARPSHTSQYLCASSGRTNTEAFFGQGTRLTVV.

The V gene is TRBV5-6, the J gene TRBJ1-2; D unclear. The CDR3 has 13 amino acids. Trimming removed 4 bases from V and 6 bases from J, with 13 bases in between. Per germline, CDR1 SGHDT and CDR2 YYEEEE. Here the CDR3 reads CASSPRRAHGYTF. The CDR3 DNA sequence: TGTGCCAGCAGCCCACGGAGGGCCCATGGCTACACCTTC.

This rearrangement joins TRBV7-9 to TRBJ1-2; no firm D call. The CDR3 covers 16 residues. CDR1 is SEHNR and CDR2 is FQNEAQ in the germline V gene (reference sequence). Trimming cost V 4 bases and J 2 bases, with 17 bases left between them. This CDR3 reads CASSSVPSGGNYGYTF. CDR3 coding DNA: TGTGCCAGCAGCTCCGTCCCTTCGGGAGGGAACTATGGCTACACCTTC.

This clone was counted a few times. The chain has TRBV9 and TRBJ1-1; D unclear. Trimming shortened V by 1 base and J by 1 base, and 20 bases separated the two germline ends. This CDR3 is built from 18 residues. Per germline, CDR1 SGDLS and CDR2 YYNGEE. The CDR3 region has the DNA TGTGCCAGCAGCGTACTAGTTTATCCGGGAGGCAGGAACACTGAAGCTTTCTTT. Residues: CASSVLVYPGGRNTEAFF.

The chain recombines TRBV5-1 with TRBJ2-3, with 10 bases identical to TRBD1. Trimming removed 3 bases from V and 4 bases from J; junction bases left unmatched: 8. The CDR3 has 16 residues. Germline CDR1 and CDR2: SGHRS and YFSETQ. CDR3 nucleotides: TGCGCCAGCAGCTGGGGAGGGGACAGGGGCGCAGATACGCAGTATTTT. Protein product: CASSWGGDRGADTQYF.